The rows below give T cell receptor beta chains drawn from one sample of a study of shared clonotypes between healthy human individuals. Only in-frame clones appear in the TCRdb table, and some are missing; sequencing was by immunoSEQ multiplex PCR. The table lists over a million clones, under 80% of them singletons, with approximately 1.5% in the top ten. Specimen: memory CD4+ T cells sorted from blood. These receptors all come from a young man in good health. Both conserved end residues are part of each CDR3. The order of the fields is J gene, CDR3 length, D gene, V gene, clone size, CDR3 DNA, CDR3 protein. The D gene is left open where the match is weak. Only some rows state a clone size, as once, few, many or a class for expanded clones.

J gene: TRBJ1-2
CDR3 length: 12
D gene: .
V gene: TRBV2
clone size: .
CDR3 DNA: TGTGCCAGCAGGGACAGCGGTCAAAGGTACACCTTC
CDR3 protein: CASRDSGQRYTF

J gene: TRBJ1-1
CDR3 length: 14
D gene: .
V gene: TRBV10-2
clone size: .
CDR3 DNA: TGCGCCAGCAGCCCTCTAGTGACGAACACTGAAGCTTTCTTT
CDR3 protein: CASSPLVTNTEAFF

J gene: TRBJ2-7
CDR3 length: 13
D gene: TRBD1
V gene: TRBV6-6
clone size: few
CDR3 DNA: TGTGCCAGCAGAAAAGGACAGGGCTACGAGCAGTACTTC
CDR3 protein: CASRKGQGYEQYF

J gene: TRBJ1-6
CDR3 length: 17
D gene: .
V gene: TRBV14
clone size: .
CDR3 DNA: TGTGCCAGCAGCCAAGTGGATCGGGGGGCTAATAATTCACCCCTCCACTTT
CDR3 protein: CASSQVDRGANNSPLHF

J gene: TRBJ1-5
CDR3 length: 17
D gene: .
V gene: TRBV2
clone size: .
CDR3 DNA: TGTGCCAGCAGTGAATTCTCCCGATACAGTGACAATCAGCCCCAGCATTTT
CDR3 protein: CASSEFSRYSDNQPQHF

J gene: TRBJ1-3
CDR3 length: 12
D gene: .
V gene: TRBV6-1
clone size: many
CDR3 DNA: TGTGCCAGCAGTGTGGATGGGGGGACCATATATTTT
CDR3 protein: CASSVDGGTIYF

J gene: TRBJ2-1
CDR3 length: 12
D gene: .
V gene: TRBV19
clone size: .
CDR3 DNA: TGTGCCAGTAGTATGCTTAACAGGGAGCAGTTCTTC
CDR3 protein: CASSMLNREQFF

J gene: TRBJ2-1
CDR3 length: 15
D gene: TRBD2
V gene: TRBV6-1
clone size: few
CDR3 DNA: TGTGCCAGCAGGGGGGGGAGTAATAGAGGGCTTGAGCAGTTCTTC
CDR3 protein: CASRGGSNRGLEQFF

J gene: TRBJ2-1
CDR3 length: 11
D gene: .
V gene: TRBV20-1
clone size: .
CDR3 DNA: TGCAGTGCGGATCGGGGACTCGGGCAGTTCTTC
CDR3 protein: CSADRGLGQFF

J gene: TRBJ2-7
CDR3 length: 19
D gene: TRBD2
V gene: TRBV13
clone size: .
CDR3 DNA: TGTGCCAGCAGCGCATCCGGGACTAGCGGGAGGGCCCGGAAAAACGAGCAGTACTTC
CDR3 protein: CASSASGTSGRARKNEQYF

J gene: TRBJ2-1
CDR3 length: 17
D gene: TRBD2
V gene: TRBV2
clone size: few
CDR3 DNA: TGTGCCAGCAGTGAATTGGCTAGCGGGAGGGCGAACAATGAGCAGTTCTTC
CDR3 protein: CASSELASGRANNEQFF

J gene: TRBJ1-2
CDR3 length: 15
D gene: .
V gene: TRBV6-5
clone size: .
CDR3 DNA: TGTGCCAGCAGTTACTTGAATAGGGGGGAGGATGGCTACACCTTC
CDR3 protein: CASSYLNRGEDGYTF

J gene: TRBJ2-7
CDR3 length: 15
D gene: TRBD1
V gene: TRBV18
clone size: .
CDR3 DNA: TGTGCCAGCTCGGACGGACAGGGGAGCTCCTACGAGCAGTACTTC
CDR3 protein: CASSDGQGSSYEQYF

J gene: TRBJ2-7
CDR3 length: 17
D gene: .
V gene: TRBV21-1
clone size: .
CDR3 DNA: TGTGCCAGCAGCAATGGGATATGGGACAGGTGGATCTACGAGCAGTACTTC
CDR3 protein: CASSNGIWDRWIYEQYF

J gene: TRBJ2-7
CDR3 length: 14
D gene: TRBD1
V gene: TRBV5-1
clone size: .
CDR3 DNA: TGCGCCAGCAGCTGGGGACAGGGGCAATACGAGCAGTACTTC
CDR3 protein: CASSWGQGQYEQYF

J gene: TRBJ2-7
CDR3 length: 15
D gene: .
V gene: TRBV9
clone size: once
CDR3 DNA: TGTGCCAGCAGCCCCCGACAGGTGGGGATATACGAGCAGTACTTC
CDR3 protein: CASSPRQVGIYEQYF

J gene: TRBJ1-5
CDR3 length: 12
D gene: TRBD1
V gene: TRBV19
clone size: few
CDR3 DNA: TGTGCCAGCCGGGACAGGGGGCAGCCCCAGCATTTT
CDR3 protein: CASRDRGQPQHF

J gene: TRBJ1-6
CDR3 length: 16
D gene: .
V gene: TRBV25-1
clone size: .
CDR3 DNA: TGTGCCAGCAGACAGAGCGCGAGCTCCTATAATTCACCCCTCCACTTT
CDR3 protein: CASRQSASSYNSPLHF

J gene: TRBJ2-2
CDR3 length: 16
D gene: .
V gene: TRBV7-7
clone size: many
CDR3 DNA: TGTGCTAGCAGCTTAGTCGCGGGAAGTAACACCGGGGAGCTGTTTTTT
CDR3 protein: CASSLVAGSNTGELFF

J gene: TRBJ2-7
CDR3 length: 16
D gene: TRBD2
V gene: TRBV18
clone size: once
CDR3 DNA: TGTGCCAGCTCGCGCCCAGGGACTAGCGGAAAATACGAGCAGTACTTC
CDR3 protein: CASSRPGTSGKYEQYF

J gene: TRBJ1-2
CDR3 length: 14
D gene: TRBD1
V gene: TRBV6-5
clone size: .
CDR3 DNA: TGTGCCAGCAGCCGCCCGAGGGACAGTAAGGGCTACACCTTC
CDR3 protein: CASSRPRDSKGYTF

J gene: TRBJ2-5
CDR3 length: 11
D gene: .
V gene: TRBV20-1
clone size: .
CDR3 DNA: TGCAGTGCCCGAGATGGGGAGACCCAGTACTTC
CDR3 protein: CSARDGETQYF

J gene: TRBJ2-3
CDR3 length: 12
D gene: .
V gene: TRBV18
clone size: .
CDR3 DNA: TGTGCCAGCTCACCATTGAAAGATACGCAGTATTTT
CDR3 protein: CASSPLKDTQYF

J gene: TRBJ1-6
CDR3 length: 15
D gene: .
V gene: TRBV7-3
clone size: few
CDR3 DNA: TGTGCCAGCAGCTTACTGGGGCAGAATAATTCACCCCTCCACTTT
CDR3 protein: CASSLLGQNNSPLHF

J gene: TRBJ2-7
CDR3 length: 14
D gene: TRBD1
V gene: TRBV13
clone size: .
CDR3 DNA: TGTGCCAGCAGCTTAACAGGGGGTGGGTACGAGCAGTACTTC
CDR3 protein: CASSLTGGGYEQYF

J gene: TRBJ2-6
CDR3 length: 13
D gene: .
V gene: TRBV6-5
clone size: many
CDR3 DNA: TGTGCCAGCAGACAAAATCGGGCCAACGTCCTGACTTTC
CDR3 protein: CASRQNRANVLTF

J gene: TRBJ1-1
CDR3 length: 15
D gene: .
V gene: TRBV5-4
clone size: .
CDR3 DNA: TGTGCCAGCAGCTCGTCGGGTACTATGAACACTGAAGCTTTCTTT
CDR3 protein: CASSSSGTMNTEAFF

J gene: TRBJ1-5
CDR3 length: 13
D gene: .
V gene: TRBV30
clone size: .
CDR3 DNA: TGTGCCTGGTCGGGGGGTGGCAATCAGCCCCAGCATTTT
CDR3 protein: CAWSGGGNQPQHF

J gene: TRBJ2-3
CDR3 length: 14
D gene: .
V gene: TRBV2
clone size: many
CDR3 DNA: TGTGCCAGCGTTAAAGCGCGAAGCACAGATACGCAGTATTTT
CDR3 protein: CASVKARSTDTQYF

J gene: TRBJ1-1
CDR3 length: 15
D gene: .
V gene: TRBV11-2
clone size: .
CDR3 DNA: TGTGCCAGCAGCTGGGACGGCGGGGCTGACACTGAAGCTTTCTTT
CDR3 protein: CASSWDGGADTEAFF

J gene: TRBJ2-7
CDR3 length: 13
D gene: TRBD2
V gene: TRBV10-3
clone size: .
CDR3 DNA: TGTGCCATCGGGGCGGGGGACTCCTACGAGCAGTACTTC
CDR3 protein: CAIGAGDSYEQYF

J gene: TRBJ1-5
CDR3 length: 13
D gene: .
V gene: TRBV30
clone size: once
CDR3 DNA: TGTGCCTGGAGCCCCGAACAGAATCAGCCCCAGCATTTT
CDR3 protein: CAWSPEQNQPQHF

J gene: TRBJ2-7
CDR3 length: 14
D gene: .
V gene: TRBV30
clone size: .
CDR3 DNA: TGTGCCTGGAGTGGATTCTCACAGACCGGAGGGCAGTACTTC
CDR3 protein: CAWSGFSQTGGQYF